This T cell receptor (beta chain) is from a study of blood T cell repertoires in COVID-19. The V end was cut by 3 bases, the J end by 3 bases, with 12 bases between. The CDR3 is 14 amino acids. Germline loops: CDR1 SEHNR, CDR2 FQNEAQ (reference sequence). The protocol was immunoSEQ multiplex PCR, while the TCRdb copy is restricted to in-frame clones and leaves out a portion. In the table there are under 300,000 clones, about 83% of which are singletons. V gene TRBV7-9 combines with J gene TRBJ2-7; tentative D call: TRBD2 (6 bases). Sample: peripheral blood. This receptor was taken from a man at least 80 years old with acute or convalescent COVID-19. CDR3 in amino acids: CASSLPGGLYEQYF. CDR3 nucleotides: TGTGCCAGCAGCTTGCCTGGGGGACTCTACGAGCAGTACTTC.